A single T cell receptor beta chain is shown here with its context. The data stem from a study of T-cell reconstitution after alpha-beta-depleted transplantation in children. A library of TCRbeta sequences, prepared with unique molecular identifiers, was generated. TCRdb reanalysed the PCR reads using MiXCR and keeps one entry per CDR3 protein. The table has 200,000 to 250,000 distinct CDR3 sequences, roughly 9% seen once; the top ten hold less than 8%. The CDR3 loop spans 16 amino acids. Germline assignment: CDR1 SGHTA and CDR2 FQGNSA. The J segment lost 3 bases and the V segment lost 1 base, leaving 8 bases of the junction unmatched.

The receptor's source is a human donor who donated a stem cell graft to a child with acute lymphoblastic leukemia. The V and J genes are TRBV7-2 and TRBJ2-5, with TRBD2 matching over 7 bases. The material was PBMCs from the stem cell graft donor, obtained from the stem cell graft. CDR3 in DNA: TGTGCCAGCAGCTTAGGCGGGGGACGCTCCGAAGAGACCCAGTACTTC. Protein: CASSLGGGRSEETQYF. Combining the CDR3 with reference TRBV7-2 and TRBJ2-5 gives the whole variable domain GAGVSQSPSNKVTEKGKDVELRCDPISGHTALYWYRQSLGQGLEFLIYFQGNSAPDKSGLPSDRFSAERTGGSVSTLTIQRTQQEDSAVYLCASSLGGGRSEETQYFGPGTRLLVL.